This passage covers 4 T cell receptor beta chains from one sample sequenced in a study of blood T cell repertoires in COVID-19. Libraries were prepared by immunoSEQ multiplex PCR; TCRdb keeps only in-frame clonotypes and omits some of them. The sample lists 230,000 or so clones; roughly 76% were seen once. Sequencing was carried out using peripheral blood. Source of these receptors: a woman at least 80 years old with COVID-19, enrolled during active disease.

CDR3 loop: CASSPTGSGNQPQHF. CDR3 coding DNA: TGCGCCAGCAGCCCCACAGGGTCGGGCAATCAGCCCCAGCATTTT. The genes are TRBV5-1 and TRBJ1-5, with D possibly matching TRBD1 (6 bases). The V end was cut by 4 bases, the J end by 2 bases, with 13 bases between. There are 15 residues in the CDR3. Germline V gene lookup returns CDR1 SGHRS and CDR2 YFSETQ.

This sequence joins TRBV28 and TRBJ2-1; 7 bases fit TRBD2. The CDR3 extends over 15 amino acids. The V segment lost 5 bases and the J segment 4 bases; nucleotides outside the gene matches: 8. Germline V gene lookup returns CDR1 MDHEN and CDR2 SYDVKM. The chain's CDR3 is CASSVGGTNYNEQFF. DNA for the CDR3: TGTGCCAGCAGTGTCGGGGGGACTAATTACAATGAGCAGTTCTTC.

V is TRBV6-6 and J is TRBJ1-2, with 7 bases that match TRBD1. The CDR3 consists of 13 residues. V was pared by 10 bases and J by 6 bases, with 11 bases of the junction left unmatched. Germline CDR1 reads MNHNY; CDR2 reads SVGAGI (reference sequence). CDR3 in DNA: TGTGCCACCCGCCTGACAGGGTTGGATGGCTACACCTTC. This encodes CATRLTGLDGYTF.

Comment on this clone: The junction and the germline gene differ at one end; a read error may be behind it. The chain links TRBV12-3 or TRBV12-4 to TRBJ1-2, with a weak D call TRBD1 (5 bases). CDR3 length: 13 amino acids. CDR3 loop: CASSLGRAYDYTF. In DNA, the CDR3 is TGTGCCAGCAGTTTAGGCAGGGCGTATGACTACACCTTC.